This T cell receptor (beta chain) came from a study of T cell responses to AZD1222 COVID-19 vaccine. Study-wide background: Pooled samples include second doses given at about 4 or 12 weeks.

Study outcomes and limitations: Vaccine-associated CD4 TCRs spanned spike, dominant at 160-218 and 743-854.

Assay used: immunoSEQ multiplex PCR; TCRdb lists only in-frame clones, some missing. The repertoire holds approximately 150,000 clones, with 90% to 95% as singletons. In the case of this clone: Its antigen remains unidentified.

The germline V gene encodes CDR1 GTSNPN and CDR2 SVGIG (reference sequence). V lost 0 bases, J lost 5 bases, and 6 bases stayed unmatched. The CDR3 totals 15 residues. The material was peripheral blood, obtained on day 0 of AZD1222 vaccination. The source is an adult in good health. V usage is TRBV30 and J usage is TRBJ1-5, with 8 bases lining up with TRBD1. CDR3 sequence: CAWSVGQGRYQPQHF. The CDR3 DNA reads as TGTGCCTGGAGTGTTGGACAGGGCCGGTATCAGCCCCAGCATTTT.